Each of the 27 T cell receptor beta chains below was sequenced from the same sample in a study of T cell responses to AZD1222 COVID-19 vaccine. Using immunoSEQ multiplex PCR, the repertoire was profiled, and TCRdb retains in-frame clones only, with some absent. The repertoire has 250,000 to 300,000 clones, 94% of them found once; the top ten carry around 0.57%. Material: peripheral blood, obtained 28 days after the second AZD1222 dose. Receptor source: an adult who received the AZD1222 COVID-19 vaccine.

The CDR3, as DNA: TGTGCCAGCGGGGGCACACAGGGGGCTGGCAATCAGCCCCAGCATTTT. Amino acid sequence: CASGGTQGAGNQPQHF. The rearrangement links TRBV2 to TRBJ1-5; TRBD1 matches at 9 bases. The CDR3 totals 16 residues. V dropped 8 bases and J dropped 2; count of bases not matched to a gene: 10. Per germline, CDR1 SNHLY and CDR2 FYNNEI.

Here the CDR3 DNA reads TGTGCCAGCGAGAATCAGCCCCAGCATTTT. Amino acid sequence: CASENQPQHF. The genes are TRBV6-5 and TRBJ1-5; D is uncertain. The ends were cut back, 8 bases at V and 4 bases at J, with 3 bases in the middle. The CDR3 length is 10 residues. Germline CDR1 is MNHEY and CDR2 is SVGAGI.

The genes are TRBV2 and TRBJ2-7; 7 bases are a match to TRBD1. Germline V gives CDR1 SNHLY, CDR2 FYNNEI. This CDR3 is 14 amino acids long. Trimming cost V 2 bases and J 5 bases; bases outside gene matches: 6. The CDR3 loop reads CASSETGVRNEQYF. The CDR3 nucleotides read TGTGCCAGCAGTGAAACAGGGGTGAGGAACGAGCAGTACTTC.

V gene TRBV16 combines with J gene TRBJ1-2, with D unclear. Germline CDR1 KGHSY, CDR2 FQNENV. Trimming stripped 0 bases from V and 2 bases from J, with 7 bases between. CDR3 length equals 14 residues. The DNA of the CDR3 is TGTGCCAGCAGCCAATCGGGGTGGAACTATGGCTACACCTTC. Amino acids: CASSQSGWNYGYTF. The full variable domain, with the rest looked up from reference TRBV16 and TRBJ1-2, is GEEVAQTPKHLVRGEGQKAKLYCAPIKGHSYVFWYQQVLKNEFKFLISFQNENVFDETGMPKERFSAKCLPNSPCSLEIQATKLEDSAVYFCASSQSGWNYGYTFGSGTRLTVV.

The table lists this clone with a few counts. The chain uses TRBV27 and TRBJ1-6, with D possibly matching TRBD1 (5 bases). This CDR3 is built from 14 residues. V was trimmed by 9 bases and J by 0 bases, leaving 9 bases between them. Per germline, CDR1 MNHEY and CDR2 SMNVEV (reference sequence). CDR3 protein: CASTQDSYNSPLHF. CDR3 sequence (DNA): TGTGCCAGTACACAGGACTCCTATAATTCACCCCTCCACTTT.

V usage is TRBV10-3 and J usage is TRBJ2-7; a weak D match, TRBD2 (5 bases). The CDR3 is made up of 14 amino acids. The V gene's germline CDR1 is ENHRY and CDR2 SYGVKD. V was clipped by 0 bases and J by 0 bases, with 6 bases between them. CDR3 amino acids: CAISESGSSYEQYF. The DNA for the CDR3 is TGTGCCATCAGTGAGTCGGGGAGCTCCTACGAGCAGTACTTC.

CDR3 residues: CASSTTGTPYEQYF. In DNA form, the CDR3 reads TGTGCCAGCAGCACCACAGGAACCCCCTACGAGCAGTACTTC. The chain links TRBV9 to TRBJ2-7; a possible D gene is TRBD1 (5 bases). This CDR3 comprises 14 residues. Trimming removed 4 bases at V and 2 bases at J, with 13 bases between. Germline values: CDR1 SGDLS, CDR2 YYNGEE.

J is TRBJ1-1 and V is TRBV20-1; maybe TRBD1 (6 bases). There are 11 residues in the CDR3. V was clipped by 6 bases and J by 5 bases, with 10 bases between them. CDR1 DFQATT and CDR2 SNEGSKA come from the germline V gene (reference sequence). This CDR3 reads CSALQGTEAFF. The CDR3, as DNA: TGCAGTGCCCTGCAGGGGACTGAAGCTTTCTTT.

Points on this clone: The same CDR3 also results from other DNA sequences found in this sample. The chain uses TRBV5-1 and TRBJ2-1; 7 nucleotides align to TRBD1. The V segment lost 0 bases and the J segment 1 base; nucleotides outside the gene matches: 1. This CDR3 spans 15 amino acids. Germline V gene sequence: CDR1 SGHRS, CDR2 YFSETQ. The CDR3 region is CASSLEQGSYNEQFF. The CDR3 DNA follows: TGCGCCAGCAGCTTGGAACAGGGGTCCTACAATGAGCAGTTCTTC.

The chain links TRBV19 to TRBJ1-5, with TRBD1 matching over 7 bases. The CDR3 is made up of 15 amino acids. The germline CDR1 and CDR2 sequences are LNHDA and SQIVND (reference sequence). The V gene end was trimmed by 1 base and the J gene end by 4 bases; junction bases not matched to a gene: 4. In nucleotides, the CDR3 is TGTGCCAGTAGTATAGTTCAGGGGGTAAATCAGCCCCAGCATTTT. This translates into CASSIVQGVNQPQHF.

This chain links TRBV4-1 with TRBJ1-4; possibly TRBD1 for D (6 bases). V lost 5 bases to trimming and J lost 1 base, with 20 bases between them. The germline CDR1 and CDR2 sequences are MGHRA and YSYEKL. The CDR3 loop spans 18 amino acids. CDR3 loop: CASSVRDTTQGTNEKLFF. CDR3 sequence (DNA): TGCGCCAGCAGCGTTCGGGACACAACCCAAGGAACTAATGAAAAACTGTTTTTT.

The chain couples TRBV2 to TRBJ2-7; 9 bases are shared with TRBD2. With 3 bases clipped from V and 7 bases from J, the junction kept 7 bases outside the gene matches. This CDR3 contains 14 residues. Germline V gene sequence: CDR1 SNHLY, CDR2 FYNNEI. The CDR3 bases are TGTGCCAGCAGTGAGCTAGCGGGGTTCTGGGAGCAGTACTTC. This sequence encodes CASSELAGFWEQYF.

This clone was detected once. The chain combines TRBV5-1 with TRBJ2-7; 10 bases map to TRBD1. Germline V gives CDR1 SGHRS, CDR2 YFSETQ. This CDR3 comprises 14 residues. V dropped 0 bases and J dropped 7; count of bases not matched to a gene: 4. The CDR3 spells CASSLAGTGVEQYF. The CDR3 nucleotides are TGCGCCAGCAGCTTGGCCGGGACAGGGGTTGAGCAGTACTTC.

The chain recombines TRBV4-1 with TRBJ2-7, with 9 bases identical to TRBD2. With V trimmed by 1 base and J by 3 bases, 10 bases remained unmatched. Germline V gene data show CDR1 as MGHRA and CDR2 as YSYEKL. The CDR3 extends over 17 amino acids. CDR3 sequence: CASSQGVGGGDLYEQYF. CDR3 coding DNA: TGCGCCAGCAGCCAAGGAGTCGGCGGGGGGGACCTCTACGAGCAGTACTTC.

This rearrangement joins TRBV28 to TRBJ2-2; possibly TRBD1 or TRBD2 for D (5 bases each). The CDR3 extends over 13 amino acids. Germline V CDR1 and CDR2: MDHEN, SYDVKM. V was cut by 4 bases and J by 9 bases, with 12 bases left in between. CDR3 DNA sequence: TGTGCCAGCAGTTCCGGGACCTCACGGGAGCTGTTTTTT. Encoded protein: CASSSGTSRELFF.

The chain carries TRBV10-2 and TRBJ2-1; 14 bases are shared with TRBD2. This CDR3 comprises 17 residues. CDR1 WSHSY and CDR2 SAAADI come from the germline V gene. V gave up 3 bases and J gave up 5 bases; unmatched junction bases: 6. The DNA of the CDR3 is TGCGCCAGCAGTGACTGGACTAGCGGGGGGCGGGACAATGAGCAGTTCTTC. It yields the protein CASSDWTSGGRDNEQFF.

The chain is built from TRBV5-1 and TRBJ1-6, with 7 nucleotides matching TRBD1. CDR1 is SGHRS, CDR2 YFSETQ, per germline. CDR3 length: 15 amino acids. The trim removed 4 bases at V and 7 bases at J, leaving 8 bases unmatched. CDR3 nucleotides: TGCGCCAGCAGCGAAATAGGACAGGTGAATTCACCCCTCCACTTT. It specifies CASSEIGQVNSPLHF.

This chain links TRBV19 with TRBJ2-3; D is unclear. Germline V lookup: CDR1 LNHDA, CDR2 SQIVND (reference sequence). V lost 7 bases, J lost 0 bases, and 14 bases lay in between. This CDR3 spans 15 amino acids. CDR3 amino acids: CASIDRGASTDTQYF. The DNA of the CDR3 is TGTGCCAGTATCGACCGCGGTGCTAGCACAGATACGCAGTATTTT.

Written as DNA, the CDR3 is TGCGCCAGCAGCCCCGCCCTGAACACTGAAGCTTTCTTT. This translates into CASSPALNTEAFF. The rearrangement uses TRBV4-3 and TRBJ1-1, with unresolved D. Trimming stripped 4 bases from V and 0 bases from J, with 6 bases between. Germline assignment: CDR1 LGHNA and CDR2 YSLEER. The CDR3 totals 13 residues.

This chain links TRBV28 with TRBJ2-6; possible D gene TRBD1, 5 bases. V lost 2 bases and J 4 bases, leaving 12 bases between the germline ends. There are 16 residues in the CDR3. Germline V lookup: CDR1 MDHEN, CDR2 SYDVKM. CDR3 nucleotide sequence: TGTGCCAGCAGTTTAACGGCAGGGTCCGGGGCCAACGTCCTGACTTTC. It is translated as CASSLTAGSGANVLTF.

This clone has just a few counts. The V and J genes are TRBV5-1 and TRBJ2-7; tentatively, D is TRBD2 (6 bases). Trimming took 2 bases from V and 6 from J, leaving 15 bases between them. Germline values: CDR1 SGHRS, CDR2 YFSETQ. The CDR3 sequence is 14 residues long. This CDR3 reads CASSFRDFAPEQYF. The CDR3, as DNA: TGCGCCAGCAGCTTCCGGGACTTCGCCCCCGAGCAGTACTTC.

The chain links TRBV13 to TRBJ1-4, with TRBD1 as a possible D gene (5 bases). V shed 2 bases and J shed 7 bases, with 11 bases lying between them. Germline V gene sequence: CDR1 PRHDT, CDR2 FYEKMQ (reference sequence). The CDR3 runs to 14 residues. The CDR3 loop reads CASSLRATGEKLFF. The CDR3 region has the DNA TGTGCCAGCAGCTTAAGGGCCACAGGTGAAAAACTGTTTTTT.

The gene calls are TRBV5-1 and TRBJ1-3; no firm D call. The germline V and J ends were trimmed by 0 bases and 2 bases, with 9 bases remaining between them. The CDR3 consists of 15 residues. CDR1 is SGHRS, CDR2 YFSETQ, per germline. The CDR3 reads CASSLDGRTGNTIYF. In nucleotides, the CDR3 is TGCGCCAGCAGCTTGGATGGGAGGACTGGAAACACCATATATTTT.

The J gene is TRBJ2-1, the V gene TRBV7-3; 14 bases map to TRBD2. The CDR3 loop spans 14 amino acids. V trimming: 4 bases; J trimming: 12 bases; junction bases outside the gene matches: 5. Germline lookup yields CDR1 SGHTA and CDR2 FQGTGA. CDR3 DNA: TGTGCCAGCAGCTCAGGGACTAGCGGGAGCCGGCAGTTCTTC. Amino acid sequence: CASSSGTSGSRQFF.

The rearrangement links TRBV28 to TRBJ1-5, with a weak D call TRBD1 (5 bases). CDR3 size: 14 residues. Per the germline V gene, CDR1 is MDHEN and CDR2 is SYDVKM. The germline V and J ends were trimmed by 2 bases and 5 bases, with 10 bases remaining between them. The CDR3 DNA follows: TGTGCCAGCAGTTTAGCGGGACTTTATCAGCCCCAGCATTTT. It yields the protein CASSLAGLYQPQHF.

The chain combines TRBV11-3 with TRBJ2-1; 9 bases match TRBD2. Germline CDR1 reads SGHNT; CDR2 reads YENEEA. With V trimmed by 0 bases and J by 7 bases, 1 base remained unmatched. This CDR3 region has 14 residues. CDR3 sequence: CASSLDGLANEQFF. DNA of the CDR3: TGTGCCAGCAGCTTAGACGGACTAGCGAATGAGCAGTTCTTC.

The CDR3 here is CASSLTGGTYEQYF. Written as DNA, the CDR3 is TGTGCCAGCAGCTTGACAGGGGGGACCTACGAGCAGTACTTC. The rearrangement links TRBV28 to TRBJ2-7; 9 bases align to TRBD1. The CDR3 spans 14 residues. J was trimmed by 2 bases and V by 6 bases; bases with no gene match: 5. Per germline, CDR1 MDHEN and CDR2 SYDVKM. Complete variable domain (other parts from reference TRBV28 and TRBJ2-7): DVKVTQSSRYLVKRTGEKVFLECVQDMDHENMFWYRQDPGLGLRLIYFSYDVKMKEKGDIPEGYSVSREKKERFSLILESASTNQTSMYLCASSLTGGTYEQYFGPGTRLTVT.